Below are 11 T cell receptor beta chains sequenced from a single sample in a study of blood T cell repertoires in COVID-19. Libraries were prepared by immunoSEQ multiplex PCR; TCRdb keeps only in-frame clonotypes and omits some of them. The data hold 200,000 to 250,000 clones, with more than 75% observed a single time. The sample taken for sequencing was peripheral blood. The origin of the receptors is a man aged 40-55 years with acute or convalescent COVID-19.

V and J are TRBV5-4 and TRBJ2-1; 10 positions match TRBD1. The junction had 5 bases not matched to a gene; V was cut back by 4 bases and J by 7 bases. This CDR3 is 14 amino acids long. CDR1 is SGHNT and CDR2 is YYREEE in the germline V gene (reference sequence). The CDR3 loop reads CASSAAGQGNEQFF. The CDR3 nucleotides are TGTGCCAGCAGCGCTGCGGGACAGGGGAATGAGCAGTTCTTC.

This chain connects TRBV3-1 (or the pseudogene TRBV3-2) to TRBJ2-5; TRBD2 is a possible D gene (6 bases). V dropped 5 bases and J dropped 2 bases, with 9 bases sitting between them. The V gene's germline CDR1 is LGHDT and CDR2 YNNKEL (reference sequence). The CDR3 length is 13 residues. Here the CDR3 DNA reads TGTGCCAGCAGCGATCTAGCGCAAGAGACCCAGTACTTC. Translation gives CASSDLAQETQYF.

The V and J genes are TRBV27 and TRBJ2-3; 7 nucleotides line up with TRBD1. The germline gives CDR1 MNHEY, CDR2 SMNVEV (reference sequence). V lost 5 bases and J lost 2; bases outside the gene matches: 7. The CDR3 spans 15 residues. The CDR3 coding sequence is TGTGCCAGCAGTGGGTGGACAGGCGACACAGATACGCAGTATTTT. This gives the protein CASSGWTGDTDTQYF.

This chain joins TRBV5-4 and TRBJ2-5; 12 nucleotides agree with TRBD1. Germline V lookup: CDR1 SGHNT, CDR2 YYREEE (reference sequence). After removal of 0 bases from V and 5 bases from J, the junction contained 2 bases not matched to a gene. The CDR3 spans 15 residues. Here the CDR3 reads CASSLGDRGQETQYF. CDR3 coding DNA: TGTGCCAGCAGCTTGGGGGACAGGGGGCAGGAGACCCAGTACTTC.

This chain links TRBV24-1 with TRBJ2-2, with a weak D call TRBD1 (5 bases). V was cut by 9 bases and J by 7 bases, with 17 bases left in between. Germline V gives CDR1 KGHDR, CDR2 SFDVKD. The CDR3 extends over 14 amino acids. The CDR3: CATPRQGRDGELFF. Here the CDR3 DNA reads TGTGCCACCCCGCGGCAGGGAAGGGACGGGGAGCTGTTTTTT.

The V call is TRBV7-2, the J call TRBJ2-4; D is uncertain. Germline CDR1 SGHTA, CDR2 FQGNSA. The CDR3 spans 13 residues. V shed 0 bases and J shed 8 bases, with 8 bases lying between them. CDR3 protein: CASSLAAGDIQYF. CDR3 nucleotides: TGTGCCAGCAGCTTAGCCGCTGGAGACATTCAGTACTTC.

The chain links TRBV30 to TRBJ1-1; 9 bases line up with TRBD1. Unmatched junction bases numbered 6, after V lost 2 bases and J lost 5 bases. Germline values: CDR1 GTSNPN, CDR2 SVGIG (reference sequence). This CDR3 region has 14 residues. The CDR3 DNA reads as TGTGCCTGGAGTCCCGGACAGGGGAGTACTGAAGCTTTCTTT. It encodes CAWSPGQGSTEAFF.

V and J are TRBV30 and TRBJ1-5, with D uncertain. The CDR3 spans 13 residues. Germline V gene lookup returns CDR1 GTSNPN and CDR2 SVGIG (reference sequence). This chain's CDR3 is CATTLWEGQPQHF. The CDR3 DNA reads TGTGCTACTACCTTGTGGGAGGGTCAGCCCCAGCATTTT.

This chain links TRBV30 with TRBJ1-1, with 7 bases aligning to TRBD1. Germline CDR1 is GTSNPN and CDR2 is SVGIG (reference sequence). V dropped 2 bases and J dropped 5; count of bases not matched to a gene: 5. The CDR3 is 13 amino acids. The CDR3: CAWSLDRRTEAFF. The CDR3 coding sequence is TGTGCCTGGAGTCTGGACAGGAGGACTGAAGCTTTCTTT.

The chain carries TRBV27 and TRBJ1-1; the D gene is possibly TRBD1 (6 bases). The germline CDR1 and CDR2 sequences are MNHEY and SMNVEV (reference sequence). This CDR3 region has 17 residues. The V gene lost 4 bases and the J gene lost 3 bases, with 21 bases spanning the gap. CDR3 sequence reads: CASSSRTALRGDTEAFF. CDR3 in DNA: TGTGCCAGCAGTTCCAGGACAGCCCTACGAGGGGACACTGAAGCTTTCTTT.

J is TRBJ2-7 and V is TRBV7-2, with D tentatively TRBD2 (5 bases). CDR1 SGHTA and CDR2 FQGNSA come from the germline V gene. This CDR3 contains 13 residues. The V end lost 3 bases, the J end lost 6 bases, and 12 bases lay between the germline ends. As DNA, the CDR3 is TGTGCCAGCAGCTTTGAAGGACTGGGCGAGCAGTACTTC. As protein: CASSFEGLGEQYF.